Included here is one TCR beta chain sequence, with context. These data belong to a study of blood T cells in healthy people across ages. Together with a sample-barcoded 5' primer, a J-beta primer mix was included in a second PCR lasting about 6 to 11 cycles. TCRdb re-called the 5' RACE reads through MiXCR, storing one row per CDR3 protein. The data show about 970,000 distinct CDR3 sequences, 51% seen once. From germline, CDR1 is DFQATT and CDR2 SNEGSKA (reference sequence). With V trimmed by 6 bases and J by 7 bases, 17 bases remained unmatched. This CDR3 has 16 residues. This sequence originates from a woman in her sixties or seventies in good health. The sample taken for sequencing was blood. This chain links TRBV20-1 with TRBJ1-5, with 8 bases matching TRBD1. CDR3: CSAKNPGTGRFQPQHF. CDR3 coding DNA: TGCAGTGCCAAAAACCCCGGGACAGGTCGATTCCAGCCCCAGCATTTT.